This entry lists 21 T cell receptor beta chains sequenced from one sample in a study of blood T cell repertoires in COVID-19. Sequenced by immunoSEQ multiplex PCR; TCRdb stores in-frame clones only, minus some. The repertoire includes around 300,000 clones, about nine tenths of them detected once, and roughly 2.3% sits in the top ten. Source material: peripheral blood. Receptors originate from a man aged 45-65 years with acute or convalescent COVID-19.

This clone was seen a few times. The chain carries TRBV11-2 and TRBJ2-7; TRBD1 might be the D (5 bases). Germline assignment: CDR1 SGHAT and CDR2 FQNNGV. With 4 bases removed from V and 6 bases from J, the gap between germline ends came to 13 bases. The length of the CDR3 is 13 residues. CDR3 in DNA: TGTGCCAGCAGCTCCCGGGTCCAGGGCGAGCAGTACTTC. Translating it yields CASSSRVQGEQYF.

The genes are TRBV14 and TRBJ1-4; D remains unclear. CDR3 length: 14 amino acids. Germline V CDR1 and CDR2: SGHDN, FVKESK. Trimming shortened V by 4 bases and J by 1 base, and 7 bases separated the two germline ends. The CDR3 sequence is CASSRMRTNEKLFF. CDR3 nucleotides: TGTGCCAGCAGCCGCATGAGAACTAATGAAAAACTGTTTTTT.

The chain uses TRBV9 and TRBJ2-5; 16 nucleotides match TRBD2. Germline CDR1 and CDR2: SGDLS and YYNGEE. The length of the CDR3 is 18 residues. The ends lost 4 bases at V and 4 bases at J; junction bases unmatched: 10. As DNA, the CDR3 is TGTGCCAGCAGCTACGGGACTAGCGGGGGGGCGTCGGGAGAGACCCAGTACTTC. This encodes CASSYGTSGGASGETQYF. The full variable domain, its missing parts supplied by reference TRBV9 and TRBJ2-5, is DSGVTQTPKHLITATGQRVTLRCSPRSGDLSVYWYQQSLDQGLQFLIQYYNGEERAKGNILERFSAQQFPDLHSELNLSSLELGDSALYFCASSYGTSGGASGETQYFGPGTRLLVL.

As regards this clone: Other DNA sequences in the same sample also yield this CDR3. This chain connects TRBV30 to TRBJ2-1; D is ambiguous. V was pared by 1 base and J by 7 bases, with 5 bases between. Germline CDR1 and CDR2: GTSNPN and SVGIG (reference sequence). The CDR3 is 11 residues long. DNA of the CDR3: TGTGCCTGGAGTGGGAGAAATGAGCAGTTCTTC. It codes for CAWSGRNEQFF.

The chain recombines TRBV27 with TRBJ2-7, with 7 bases matching TRBD1. V gave up 5 bases and J gave up 2 bases; unmatched junction bases: 6. The CDR3 loop spans 14 amino acids. Germline V lookup: CDR1 MNHEY, CDR2 SMNVEV (reference sequence). CDR3 amino acids: CASSTRDSPYEQYF. The CDR3 DNA reads TGTGCCAGCAGTACCCGGGACAGCCCCTACGAGCAGTACTTC.

This chain links TRBV19 with TRBJ1-1, with D unclear. Trimming removed 7 bases from V and 1 base from J, with 10 bases in between. The CDR3 is 13 residues long. CDR1 is LNHDA, CDR2 SQIVND, per germline (reference sequence). CDR3 amino acids: CASKRSENTEAFF. Written as DNA, the CDR3 is TGTGCCAGTAAACGGAGCGAGAACACTGAAGCTTTCTTT.

This chain joins TRBV6-5 and TRBJ1-2; 11 nucleotides align to TRBD1. From germline, CDR1 is MNHEY and CDR2 SVGAGI. The V segment lost 5 bases and the J segment 7 bases; nucleotides outside the gene matches: 6. This CDR3 region has 14 residues. Here the CDR3 DNA reads TGTGCCAGCAGTAAGGACAGGGGGCGCTTTGGCTACACCTTC. Translated, it gives CASSKDRGRFGYTF.

The CDR3 DNA sequence: TGCGCCAGCAGCTTGGCCGAGCTCGGAGGGACAGATACGCAGTATTTT. As protein: CASSLAELGGTDTQYF. The chain joins TRBV5-1 to TRBJ2-3, with D maybe TRBD2 (6 bases). V lost 0 bases, J lost 3 bases, and 14 bases lay in between. CDR1 and CDR2 (germline): SGHRS, YFSETQ. This CDR3 comprises 16 residues.

The chain combines TRBV10-1 with TRBJ2-5, with 9 bases identical to TRBD1. Germline CDR1 is WNHNN and CDR2 is SYGVQD (reference sequence). This CDR3 has 15 amino acids. V gave up 7 bases and J gave up 2 bases; unmatched junction bases: 8. In DNA form, the CDR3 reads TGCGCCAGCATAGGGACAGGGAGGGTTCAAGAGACCCAGTACTTC. Encoded protein: CASIGTGRVQETQYF.

V is TRBV18 and J is TRBJ2-3; 11 nucleotides align to TRBD2. The CDR3 contains 13 residues. The junction had 2 bases not matched to a gene; V was cut back by 6 bases and J by 6 bases. CDR1 is KGHSH and CDR2 is LQKENI in the germline V gene. The CDR3 sequence is CASSRLAGDTQYF. The CDR3 nucleotides read TGTGCCAGCTCGCGACTAGCGGGGGATACGCAGTATTTT.

This clone showed up just a few times. The chain has TRBV2 and TRBJ1-1; D uncertain. Between the trimmed V and J ends, which lost 6 bases and 1 base, there was a span of 12 bases. Germline CDR1 is SNHLY and CDR2 is FYNNEI. CDR3 size: 14 residues. In DNA form, the CDR3 reads TGTGCCAGCAGCGTAAGAGATGCGAACACTGAAGCTTTCTTT. Translating gives CASSVRDANTEAFF.

V is TRBV27 and J is TRBJ1-2; 10 bases line up with TRBD1. Germline V gives CDR1 MNHEY, CDR2 SMNVEV (reference sequence). The CDR3 contains 13 residues. After removal of 3 bases from V and 7 bases from J, the junction contained 2 bases not matched to a gene. The CDR3 sequence is CASSLTGGTGYTF. The CDR3 coding sequence is TGTGCCAGCAGTTTGACAGGGGGCACTGGCTACACCTTC.

The chain joins TRBV2 to TRBJ1-1; no definite D call. The CDR3 extends over 10 amino acids. Germline V gene lookup returns CDR1 SNHLY and CDR2 FYNNEI. V lost 6 bases and J 8 bases, leaving 7 bases between the germline ends. The DNA of the CDR3 is TGTGCCAGCAGCGTCCTCGAAGCTTTCTTT. It codes for CASSVLEAFF. Filled out from reference TRBV2 and TRBJ1-1, the complete variable domain reads EPEVTQTPSHQVTQMGQEVILRCVPISNHLYFYWYRQILGQKVEFLVSFYNNEISEKSEIFDDQFSVERPDGSNFTLKIRSTKLEDSAMYFCASSVLEAFFGQGTRLTVV.

The genes are TRBV6-1 and TRBJ1-2, with 7 positions matching TRBD1. The CDR3 covers 13 residues. The germline V gene encodes CDR1 MNHNS and CDR2 SASEGT. With 3 bases clipped from V and 2 bases from J, the junction kept 0 bases outside the gene matches. CDR3 residues: CASSETGNYGYTF. CDR3 sequence (DNA): TGTGCCAGCAGTGAGACAGGGAACTATGGCTACACCTTC.

The chain carries TRBV19 and TRBJ1-4, with D unclear. This CDR3 is 16 amino acids long. The germline V gene encodes CDR1 LNHDA and CDR2 SQIVND (reference sequence). The ends were cut back, 5 bases at V and 4 bases at J, with 17 bases in the middle. The CDR3 loop reads CASSEGDSPYNEKLFF. The CDR3 nucleotides are TGTGCCAGTAGTGAGGGAGACTCCCCTTATAATGAAAAACTGTTTTTT.

The chain uses TRBV5-4 and TRBJ1-4, with 9 bases that match TRBD1. Germline V CDR1 and CDR2: SGHNT, YYREEE (reference sequence). This CDR3 is 15 amino acids long. V dropped 4 bases and J dropped 8; count of bases not matched to a gene: 9. CDR3 amino acids: CASSIGTGKHEKLFF. CDR3 nucleotides: TGTGCCAGCAGCATTGGGACAGGGAAGCACGAAAAACTGTTTTTT. The complete variable domain, with remaining parts taken from reference TRBV5-4 and TRBJ1-4, reads ETGVTQSPTHLIKTRGQQVTLRCSSQSGHNTVSWYQQALGQGPQFIFQYYREEENGRGNFPPRFSGLQFPNYSSELNVNALELDDSALYLCASSIGTGKHEKLFFGSGTQLSVL.

This clone was counted a few times. The genes are TRBV11-2 and TRBJ1-1; tentatively, D is TRBD1 (5 bases). The V end lost 3 bases, the J end lost 11 bases, and 13 bases lay between the germline ends. CDR3 length equals 12 residues. Per the germline V gene, CDR1 is SGHAT and CDR2 is FQNNGV. The CDR3 here is CASSLAGISAFF. The CDR3 DNA sequence: TGTGCCAGCAGCTTGGCAGGGATTAGTGCTTTCTTT.

This chain connects TRBV30 to TRBJ1-2, with D possibly being TRBD1 (6 bases). This CDR3 region has 11 residues. Germline CDR1 and CDR2: GTSNPN and SVGIG (reference sequence). Trimming cost V 5 bases and J 7 bases, with 11 bases left between them. In DNA form, the CDR3 reads TGTGCCTGGGGCACAGGGATTGGCTACACCTTC. Protein product: CAWGTGIGYTF.

The gene calls are TRBV9 and TRBJ2-4; no clear D gene. Trimming left V 4 bases short and J 4 bases short, with 6 bases between. CDR1 and CDR2 (germline): SGDLS, YYNGEE. This CDR3 has 12 amino acids. In DNA, the CDR3 is TGTGCCAGCAGCCGGTATAAAAACATTCAGTACTTC. Translation: CASSRYKNIQYF.

This sequence joins TRBV6-5 and TRBJ1-2, with TRBD1 as a possible D gene (5 bases). The V end lost 2 bases, the J end lost 2 bases, and 6 bases lay between the germline ends. Germline loops: CDR1 MNHEY, CDR2 SVGAGI. This CDR3 has 13 residues. The CDR3 nucleotides are TGTGCCAGCAGTTACGGGGGGAACTATGGCTACACCTTC. This encodes CASSYGGNYGYTF.

J is TRBJ2-1 and V is TRBV7-2; D is undetermined. From germline, CDR1 is SGHTA and CDR2 FQGNSA. This CDR3 region has 14 residues. The germline V and J ends were trimmed by 2 bases and 5 bases, with 10 bases remaining between them. CDR3 DNA: TGTGCCAGCAGCTTATTGTATTACAACAATGAGCAGTTCTTC. This codes for CASSLLYYNNEQFF.